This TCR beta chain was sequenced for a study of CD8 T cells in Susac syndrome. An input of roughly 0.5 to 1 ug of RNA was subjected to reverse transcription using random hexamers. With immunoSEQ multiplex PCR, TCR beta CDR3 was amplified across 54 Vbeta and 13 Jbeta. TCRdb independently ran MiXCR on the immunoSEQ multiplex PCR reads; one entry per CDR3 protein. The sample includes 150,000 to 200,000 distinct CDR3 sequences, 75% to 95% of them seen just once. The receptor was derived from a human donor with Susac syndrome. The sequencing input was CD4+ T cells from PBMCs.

CDR3 amino acids: CASSPGVTGGHYGYTF. The CDR3 DNA follows: TGCGCCAGCAGCCCTGGCGTTACAGGGGGACACTATGGCTACACCTTC. V is TRBV5-1 and J is TRBJ1-2, with TRBD1 matching over 8 bases. Germline V gene data show CDR1 as SGHRS and CDR2 as YFSETQ. This CDR3 contains 16 residues. The trim removed 4 bases at V and 3 bases at J, leaving 11 bases unmatched.